The 7 T cell receptor beta chains below come from one sample, sequenced in a study of T cell repertoires in cytomegalovirus infection (dated by TCRdb to the late 2010s). Sequencing used an Illumina HiSeq 1500. In-frame beta chains were kept once TCRdb had trimmed the public reads at Q25 with fastp and called clones with MiXCR. Each record represents a unique CDR3 protein, reported with the most common genes and DNA among its rows. The sample table shows over 150,000 distinct CDR3 sequences, and roughly 17% are seen once. Under 30% of the sample comes from the top ten. Sequenced sample: CD8+ T cells from PBMCs. The receptors shown here come from a human donor in good health (CMV status not recorded). Some clones in this sample may be carry-over from other donors' samples.

This chain links TRBV7-2 with TRBJ1-4; D not certain. CDR3 length: 14 amino acids. Looked up from germline, CDR1 is SGHTA and CDR2 is FQGNSA. Deletions cut 2 bases from V and 7 bases from J, with 11 bases between. CDR3 residues: CASSLRYRREKLFF. DNA of the CDR3: TGTGCCAGCAGCTTAAGGTACAGACGTGAAAAACTGTTTTTT.

The chain joins TRBV7-9 to TRBJ1-1, with 7 bases lining up with TRBD1. The germline V gene has CDR1 SEHNR and CDR2 FQNEAQ (reference sequence). V gave up 4 bases and J gave up 1 base; unmatched junction bases: 12. The CDR3 length is 17 residues. CDR3 coding DNA: TGTGCCAGCAGCTGGCCCAAGACAGGGTCCGCGAACACTGAAGCTTTCTTT. This translates into CASSWPKTGSANTEAFF.

This clonotype was seen only a few times. The V call is TRBV13, the J call TRBJ2-3, with D possibly TRBD2 on 6 matching bases. This CDR3 has 14 amino acids. Trimming left V 3 bases short and J 5 bases short, with 12 bases between. CDR1 PRHDT and CDR2 FYEKMQ come from the germline V gene (reference sequence). The CDR3 region is CASSFRLGLDTQYF. The CDR3 nucleotides are TGTGCCAGCAGCTTCCGACTAGGTTTAGATACGCAGTATTTT.

The CDR3 bases are TGTGCCAGCACCCCCCTTGGGAGCGGGGCCAACGTCCTGACTTTC. This gives the protein CASTPLGSGANVLTF. V usage is TRBV28 and J usage is TRBJ2-6, with D perhaps TRBD2 (5 bases). With 7 bases removed from V and 4 bases from J, the gap between germline ends came to 14 bases. Germline V gene sequence: CDR1 MDHEN, CDR2 SYDVKM. This CDR3 has 15 amino acids. Full variable domain (rest looked up from reference TRBV28 and TRBJ2-6): DVKVTQSSRYLVKRTGEKVFLECVQDMDHENMFWYRQDPGLGLRLIYFSYDVKMKEKGDIPEGYSVSREKKERFSLILESASTNQTSMYLCASTPLGSGANVLTFGAGSRLTVL.

This clonotype was found a few times. The chain has TRBV2 and TRBJ1-6; D unclear. Deletions cut 1 base from V and 9 bases from J, with 7 bases between. Germline-derived CDR1 and CDR2 are SNHLY and FYNNEI. The CDR3 sequence is 13 residues long. The CDR3 region is CASSEGILSPLHF. Written as DNA, the CDR3 is TGTGCCAGCAGTGAAGGGATCCTTTCACCCCTCCACTTT.

The chain carries TRBV12-3 or TRBV12-4 and TRBJ1-5; D ambiguous. V lost 1 base and J 11 bases, leaving 9 bases between the germline ends. The CDR3 has 12 residues. CDR3 DNA: TGTGCCAGCAGTTTAGGGAAGTTGACCCAGCATTTT. This encodes CASSLGKLTQHF.

The chain's CDR3 is CASSQAPAAGGYNEQFF. The DNA for the CDR3 is TGCGCCAGCAGCCAAGCGCCAGCAGCGGGGGGCTACAATGAGCAGTTCTTC. J is TRBJ2-1 and V is TRBV4-3; TRBD2 aligns across 9 bases. The CDR3 totals 17 residues. Germline CDR1 and CDR2: LGHNA and YSLEER. V shed 1 base, J shed 3 bases, and the junction held 7 bases outside the gene matches.